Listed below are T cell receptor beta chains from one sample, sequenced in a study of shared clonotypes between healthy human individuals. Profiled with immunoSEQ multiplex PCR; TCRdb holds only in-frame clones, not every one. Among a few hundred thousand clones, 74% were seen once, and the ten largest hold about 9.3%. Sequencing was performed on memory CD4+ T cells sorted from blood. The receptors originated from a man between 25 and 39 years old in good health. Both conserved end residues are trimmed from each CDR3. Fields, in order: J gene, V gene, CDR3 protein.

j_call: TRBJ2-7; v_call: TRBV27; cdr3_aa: ASRGTASSYEQY
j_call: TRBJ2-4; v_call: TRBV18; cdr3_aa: ASSPVGLLAKNIQY
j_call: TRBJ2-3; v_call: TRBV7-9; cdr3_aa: ASSLAPDTQY
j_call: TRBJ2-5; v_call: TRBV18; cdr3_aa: ASSTRQGETQY
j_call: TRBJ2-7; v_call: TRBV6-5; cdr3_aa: ASRSLQGHSYEQY
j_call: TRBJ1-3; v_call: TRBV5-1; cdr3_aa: ASSLFSGQQPSGNTIY
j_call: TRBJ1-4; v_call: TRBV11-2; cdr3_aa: ASSPGFREEKLF
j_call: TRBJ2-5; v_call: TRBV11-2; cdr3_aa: ASSPTLGWAQY
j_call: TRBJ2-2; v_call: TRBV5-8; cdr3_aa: ASSLKTGELF
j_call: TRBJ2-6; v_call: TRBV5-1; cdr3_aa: ASSFHLAGDSGANVLT
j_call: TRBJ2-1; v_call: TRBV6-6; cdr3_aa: ASRAEIYNEQF
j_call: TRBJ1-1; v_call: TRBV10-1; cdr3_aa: ASSEYGEPNTEAF
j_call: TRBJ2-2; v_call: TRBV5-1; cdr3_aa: ASSTGLAGVKYTGELF
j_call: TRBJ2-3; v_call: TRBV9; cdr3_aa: ASSVASGGPTDTQY
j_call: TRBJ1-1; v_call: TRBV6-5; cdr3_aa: ASSYSWRAPSTF
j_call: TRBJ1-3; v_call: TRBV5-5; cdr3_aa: ASSPGFRDPSSGNTIY
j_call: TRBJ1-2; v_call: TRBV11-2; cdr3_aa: ASSSASGHTSYT
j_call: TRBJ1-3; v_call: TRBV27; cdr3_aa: ASSLRLGDNSGNTIY
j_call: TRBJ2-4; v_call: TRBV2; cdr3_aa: ASSALAVYSTKNIQY
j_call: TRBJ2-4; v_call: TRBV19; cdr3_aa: ASSAGLAESKNIQY
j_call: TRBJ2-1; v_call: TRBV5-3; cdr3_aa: ASSLGVGTYNEQF
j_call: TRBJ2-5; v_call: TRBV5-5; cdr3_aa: ASSFPGGLVETQY
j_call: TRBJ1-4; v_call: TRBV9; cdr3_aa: ASSEGQGNEKLF
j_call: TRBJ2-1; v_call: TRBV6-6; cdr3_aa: ASSTGQEANEQF
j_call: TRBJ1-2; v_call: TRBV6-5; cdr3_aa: ASSYSTGGGYGYT
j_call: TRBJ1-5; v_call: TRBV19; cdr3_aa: ASIRDSNSNQPQH
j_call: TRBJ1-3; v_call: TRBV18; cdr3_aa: ASSLTRPDSGNTIY
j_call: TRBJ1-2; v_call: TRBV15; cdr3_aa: ATSELGLPRGAVLDT
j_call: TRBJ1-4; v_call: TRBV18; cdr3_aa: ASTGTEFEKLF
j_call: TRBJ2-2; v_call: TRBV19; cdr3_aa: ASRLLGGTGELF
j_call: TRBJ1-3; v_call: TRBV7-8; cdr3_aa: ASSASGAWLSGNTIY
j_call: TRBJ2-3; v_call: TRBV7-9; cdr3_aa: ASGTSGSVMYSTDTQY
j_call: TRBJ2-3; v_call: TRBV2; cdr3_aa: ASRGSADTQY
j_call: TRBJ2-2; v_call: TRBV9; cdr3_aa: ASSGDPTISAFNTGELF
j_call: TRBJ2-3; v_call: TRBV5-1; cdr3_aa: ASSSGTSGKTDTQY
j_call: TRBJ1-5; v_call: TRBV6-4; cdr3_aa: ASSVEGDRPQH
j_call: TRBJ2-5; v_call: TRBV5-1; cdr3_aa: ASSPTASGLGVGETQY
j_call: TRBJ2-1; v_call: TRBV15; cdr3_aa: ATSRGVSGGEQF
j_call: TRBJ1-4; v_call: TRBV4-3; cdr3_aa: ASSQVFGTGLF
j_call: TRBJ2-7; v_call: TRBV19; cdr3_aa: ASSPGAVPSYEQY
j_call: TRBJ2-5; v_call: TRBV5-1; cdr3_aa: ASSGWGADQETQY
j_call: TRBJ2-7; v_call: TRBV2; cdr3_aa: ASSPVRASAEQY
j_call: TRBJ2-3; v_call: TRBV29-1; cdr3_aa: SFRGYRTDTQY
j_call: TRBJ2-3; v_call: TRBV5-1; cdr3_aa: ASSFSSGASDTQY
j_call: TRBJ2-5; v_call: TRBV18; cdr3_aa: ASSPAPQETQY
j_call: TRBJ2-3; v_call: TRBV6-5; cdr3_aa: ASSVGQGFTNTQY
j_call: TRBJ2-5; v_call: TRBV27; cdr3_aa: ASSLGTSKETQY
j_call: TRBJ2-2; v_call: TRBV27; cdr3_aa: ASSPRLTGELF